The 12 T cell receptor beta chains listed next were all sequenced from one sample in a study of T cell responses to AZD1222 COVID-19 vaccine. Assay: immunoSEQ multiplex PCR; the TCRdb copy retains only in-frame clones and omits some. The table has some 100,000 clones, about 89% seen once. Sequenced here: peripheral blood, sampled 28 days after the second AZD1222 dose. Receptor source: an adult who received the AZD1222 COVID-19 vaccine.

V gene TRBV19 combines with J gene TRBJ2-7, with D hard to call. The germline CDR1 and CDR2 sequences are LNHDA and SQIVND (reference sequence). V shed 10 bases and J shed 6 bases, with 19 bases lying between them. The CDR3 contains 13 residues. The CDR3 loop is CATGRTFKGEQYF. CDR3 nucleotides: TGTGCCACTGGCCGGACCTTCAAAGGCGAGCAGTACTTC.

The chain joins TRBV30 to TRBJ2-5, with no clear D. The CDR3 covers 11 residues. Germline CDR1 reads GTSNPN; CDR2 reads SVGIG (reference sequence). Trimming took 0 bases from V and 5 from J, leaving 4 bases between them. The CDR3 nucleotides read TGTGCCTGGAGTGTGGGGGAGACCCAGTACTTC. Translating gives CAWSVGETQYF.

The chain joins TRBV7-2 to TRBJ1-2; D not resolved. Trimming took off 4 bases at V and 4 bases at J, with 7 bases between the two ends. The CDR3 contains 12 residues. Looked up from germline, CDR1 is SGHTA and CDR2 is FQGNSA. The CDR3 here is CASSSPGYGYTF. The CDR3 nucleotides read TGTGCCAGCAGCTCCCCAGGCTATGGCTACACCTTC. Full variable domain (outside the CDR3, taken from reference TRBV7-2 and TRBJ1-2): GAGVSQSPSNKVTEKGKDVELRCDPISGHTALYWYRQSLGQGLEFLIYFQGNSAPDKSGLPSDRFSAERTGGSVSTLTIQRTQQEDSAVYLCASSSPGYGYTFGSGTRLTVV.

V gene TRBV7-3 combines with J gene TRBJ1-1; possible D gene TRBD1, 6 bases. Trimming shortened V by 4 bases and J by 4 bases, and 16 bases separated the two germline ends. The CDR3 length is 15 residues. Germline V gene data show CDR1 as SGHTA and CDR2 as FQGTGA. DNA of the CDR3: TGTGCCAGCAGCTCCACAGGGAGCGGGAGCACTGAAGCTTTCTTT. Translation: CASSSTGSGSTEAFF. Combining the CDR3 with reference TRBV7-3 and TRBJ1-1 gives the whole variable domain GAGVSQTPSNKVTEKGKYVELRCDPISGHTALYWYRQSLGQGPEFLIYFQGTGAADDSGLPNDRFFAVRPEGSVSTLKIQRTERGDSAVYLCASSSTGSGSTEAFFGQGTRLTVV.

V usage is TRBV6-5 and J usage is TRBJ2-4; D is ambiguous. The germline V gene has CDR1 MNHEY and CDR2 SVGAGI. This CDR3 contains 16 residues. V was trimmed by 0 bases and J by 0 bases, leaving 9 bases between them. CDR3 region: CASSYSSPGAKNIQYF. CDR3 bases: TGTGCCAGCAGTTACTCGAGCCCCGGAGCCAAAAACATTCAGTACTTC.

The chain carries TRBV18 and TRBJ1-5, with D perhaps TRBD1 (5 bases). Trimming removed 0 bases from V and 7 bases from J, with 7 bases in between. The CDR3 loop spans 13 amino acids. From germline, CDR1 is KGHSH and CDR2 LQKENI. The CDR3 region has the DNA TGTGCCAGCTCACCACCGGGGGGACAGCCCCAGCATTTT. Translating gives CASSPPGGQPQHF.

The V gene is TRBV28, the J gene TRBJ2-1; TRBD1 might be the D (6 bases). Trimming took 8 bases from V and 2 from J, leaving 16 bases between them. The CDR3 sequence is 15 residues long. The germline CDR1 and CDR2 sequences are MDHEN and SYDVKM. The CDR3 DNA follows: TGTGCCAGCGGCGGCAGGGGTAATCCCTACAATGAGCAGTTCTTC. This gives the protein CASGGRGNPYNEQFF.

V gene TRBV28 combines with J gene TRBJ1-2; possibly TRBD1 for D (6 bases). Germline V gene data show CDR1 as MDHEN and CDR2 as SYDVKM. Trimming took 2 bases from V and 4 from J, leaving 14 bases between them. CDR3 size: 15 residues. The DNA of the CDR3 is TGTGCCAGCAGTTTAAACCCCAGGGGCCCCTATGGCTACACCTTC. This gives the protein CASSLNPRGPYGYTF.

The chain carries TRBV7-2 and TRBJ2-2; TRBD2 agrees at 8 bases. V lost 5 bases, J lost 5 bases, and 10 bases stayed unmatched. This CDR3 is built from 16 residues. The germline V gene encodes CDR1 SGHTA and CDR2 FQGNSA. The DNA for the CDR3 is TGTGCCAGCAGCCTAGGGACTAGTTTCAGGACCGGGGAGCTGTTTTTT. Amino acids: CASSLGTSFRTGELFF.

V gene TRBV6-5 combines with J gene TRBJ1-3, with D possibly being TRBD1 (6 bases). Trimming removed 5 bases from V and 6 bases from J, with 17 bases in between. From germline, CDR1 is MNHEY and CDR2 SVGAGI. The CDR3 runs to 15 residues. This CDR3 reads CASSTSGAGLNTIYF. The CDR3, as DNA: TGTGCCAGCAGTACGTCAGGGGCTGGATTAAACACCATATATTTT.

V is TRBV28 and J is TRBJ2-1; D is possibly TRBD2 (6 bases). With 1 base removed from V and 5 bases from J, the gap between germline ends came to 18 bases. In germline, CDR1 is MDHEN, CDR2 SYDVKM. This CDR3 comprises 17 residues. CDR3 nucleotide sequence: TGTGCCAGCAGTTTATCCGCCTGGGGGGACTGGAACAATGAGCAGTTCTTC. Amino acids: CASSLSAWGDWNNEQFF.

The V call is TRBV12-5, the J call TRBJ2-1; TRBD2 matches at 7 bases. V shed 7 bases and J 4 bases; nucleotides not matched to a gene: 4. The CDR3 contains 13 residues. Germline V gene sequence: CDR1 LGHNT, CDR2 FRNRAP. The CDR3 sequence: CASARTSYNEQFF. CDR3 coding DNA: TGTGCTAGTGCCCGGACTAGTTACAATGAGCAGTTCTTC. Variable domain in full (rest from reference TRBV12-5 and TRBJ2-1): DARVTQTPRHKVTEMGQEVTMRCQPILGHNTVFWYRQTMMQGLELLAYFRNRAPLDDSGMPKDRFSAEMPDATLATLKIQPSEPRDSAVYFCASARTSYNEQFFGPGTRLTVL.